The TCR beta chain described here comes from a study of blood T cell repertoires in COVID-19. Background on the study: Samples came from the United States, Italy and Spain, spanning acute and convalescent COVID-19. Sample material is recorded as cDNA or gDNA derived from T cells, B-cell-depleted T cells, or PBMCs.

The V end lost 3 bases, the J end lost 4 bases, and 4 bases lay between the germline ends. Per germline, CDR1 SGHAT and CDR2 FQDESV (reference sequence). The CDR3 has 12 residues. Seattle enrolled patients during active infection and tracked them longitudinally. In the study's own analysis: From reference gene primer amplification, estimates of nucleated cell counts were derived. Some clones are missing from TCRdb's copy, which holds only in-frame ones; the method was immunoSEQ multiplex PCR. V and J calls and clone size are copied from that table; D and trimming were computed from the DNA. In the table there are some 360,000 clones, around 87% of which are singletons.

The chain links TRBV11-1 to TRBJ2-1; no clear D gene. The TCR comes from a woman aged 60-70 years with COVID-19, enrolled during active disease. Sequencing was carried out using peripheral blood. CDR3 sequence (DNA): TGTGCCAGCAGCTTTATTTACAATGAGCAGTTCTTC. Its protein is CASSFIYNEQFF.